This T cell receptor (beta chain) is from a study of T cells in Graves' hyperthyroidism and ophthalmopathy. Those with hyperthyroidism were 18 to 65 years old, newly diagnosed, and ill for under 2 months. Preceding any ophthalmopathy symptoms, the blood sample dates from first hyperthyroidism diagnosis. V dropped 5 bases and J dropped 10; count of bases not matched to a gene: 10. CDR3 length: 13 residues. TCR beta CDR3 sequences were amplified from RNA transcripts. When the TCR CDR3 underwent first-round RT-PCR, the HTBI primer set was used. TCRdb passed the multiplex PCR reads through MiXCR, listing each CDR3 protein once. Among 550,000 to 850,000 distinct CDR3 sequences, approximately 19% were seen once, and the ten largest hold 16%.

The chain couples TRBV12-3 or TRBV12-4 to TRBJ1-1, with 7 bases identical to TRBD1. The TCR was taken from a woman aged 50 to 60 with Graves' hyperthyroidism that later progressed to Graves' ophthalmopathy. Source material: blood. Here the CDR3 DNA reads TGTGCCAGCAGTCCTACAGGGGCCCTCTCAGCTTTCTTT. This encodes CASSPTGALSAFF.